A single sample gave rise to the 13 T cell receptor beta chains below, sequenced in a study of post-analysis software for immune sequencing data. Study-wide results and caveats: Five TRBV segments, TRBV5-6, TRBV5-1 and TRBV20-1 among them, were found more frequent in patients than controls.

The antigens these receptors bind are not known. Unique molecular identifiers featured in each of the TCR beta cDNA libraries. TCRdb re-called the PCR reads through MiXCR, storing one row per CDR3 protein. The data show 740,000 or so distinct CDR3 sequences, roughly 50% seen once. The sample comprised blood. Receptor source: a girl aged 5 to 17 with multiple sclerosis.

The chain joins TRBV29-1 to TRBJ1-2, with 7 bases lining up with TRBD1. CDR1 is SQVTM, CDR2 ANQGSEA, per germline. After removal of 7 bases from V and 7 bases from J, the junction contained 9 bases not matched to a gene. The CDR3 is 12 amino acids. CDR3 region: CSALGQGGGYTF. CDR3 DNA: TGCAGCGCCCTGGGGCAGGGGGGTGGCTACACCTTC.

The chain carries TRBV2 and TRBJ2-5, with TRBD2 as a possible D gene (5 bases). The assigned J gene may be wrong: the sequence end matches TRBJ2-7 better. Germline V lookup: CDR1 SNHLY, CDR2 FYNNEI. The CDR3 extends over 12 amino acids. CDR3 amino acids: CASREETYEQYF. The DNA of the CDR3 is TGTGCCAGCAGGGAGGAAACCTACGAGCAGTACTTC.

The sample holds a few counts of this clonotype. The chain recombines TRBV7-9 with TRBJ1-4; D remains unclear. Trimming cost V 4 bases and J 0 bases, with 12 bases left between them. The CDR3 length is 16 residues. CDR1 and CDR2 from the germline V gene are SEHNR and FQNEAQ (reference sequence). Here the CDR3 reads CASSSQGPATNEKLFF. The CDR3 nucleotides are TGTGCCAGCAGCTCGCAAGGGCCTGCAACTAATGAAAAACTGTTTTTT.

This chain uses TRBV7-9 with TRBJ2-6; 7 positions match TRBD2. The CDR3 sequence is 17 residues long. From germline, CDR1 is SEHNR and CDR2 FQNEAQ (reference sequence). The ends lost 8 bases at V and 0 bases at J; junction bases unmatched: 10. The CDR3 is CASGLMGGSSGANVLTF. For the CDR3, the DNA is TGTGCCAGCGGCCTAATGGGGGGGTCCTCTGGGGCCAACGTCCTGACTTTC. The full variable domain, its missing parts supplied by reference TRBV7-9 and TRBJ2-6, is DTGVSQNPRHKITKRGQNVTFRCDPISEHNRLYWYRQTLGQGPEFLTYFQNEAQLEKSRLLSDRFSAERPKGSFSTLEIQRTEQGDSAMYLCASGLMGGSSGANVLTFGAGSRLTVL.

This CDR3 reads CASTSSGSRMETQYF. In DNA, the CDR3 is TGCGCCAGCACATCTAGCGGGAGCAGGATGGAGACCCAGTACTTC. The chain couples TRBV5-1 to TRBJ2-5; 10 nucleotides agree with TRBD2. V lost 6 bases and J lost 5; bases outside the gene matches: 10. Per germline, CDR1 SGHRS and CDR2 YFSETQ. The CDR3 has 15 residues.

The chain has TRBV18 and TRBJ1-2, with D hard to call. This CDR3 is 13 amino acids long. The V gene's germline CDR1 is KGHSH and CDR2 LQKENI. Trimming stripped 3 bases from V and 3 bases from J, with 8 bases between. The DNA of the CDR3 is TGTGCCAGCTCACCTAAGGAAGACTATGGCTACACCTTC. It yields the protein CASSPKEDYGYTF.

The CDR3 reads CASSADPGTGFEQYF. CDR3 coding DNA: TGTGCCAGCAGCGCCGACCCCGGGACAGGCTTCGAGCAGTACTTC. The rearrangement joins TRBV7-2 to TRBJ2-7; 8 bases are a match to TRBD1. Germline trimming cut 5 bases from V and 6 bases from J; bases unmatched to any gene: 12. Germline V CDR1 and CDR2: SGHTA, FQGNSA. The CDR3 contains 15 residues.

The chain couples TRBV10-3 to TRBJ2-4; 8 positions match TRBD2. The V gene end was trimmed by 6 bases and the J gene end by 13 bases; junction bases not matched to a gene: 14. Germline V CDR1 and CDR2: ENHRY, SYGVKD. There are 14 residues in the CDR3. This CDR3 reads CAIRPGLGLGEQYF. The CDR3 coding sequence is TGTGCCATCAGACCGGGACTAGGCCTAGGAGAGCAGTACTTC.

The CDR3 bases are TGTGCCAGCAGCGACCTGGACAGCCAAAGGGAGACCCAGTACTTC. Translation gives CASSDLDSQRETQYF. This sequence joins TRBV7-9 and TRBJ2-5; D is perhaps TRBD1 (6 bases). V shed 5 bases and J shed 5 bases, with 18 bases lying between them. CDR3 length: 15 amino acids. The germline gives CDR1 SEHNR, CDR2 FQNEAQ (reference sequence).

The chain has TRBV3-1 and TRBJ2-3; 7 positions match TRBD1. In germline, CDR1 is LGHDT, CDR2 YNNKEL (reference sequence). The CDR3 spans 14 residues. Trimming at V came to 2 bases and at J to 6 bases, leaving 5 bases not matched to a gene. The DNA of the CDR3 is TGTGCCAGCAGCCAACTCACAGGGGACGATACGCAGTATTTT. Its translation: CASSQLTGDDTQYF.

The CDR3: CASSQGVPDYNEQFF. DNA for the CDR3: TGCGCCAGCAGCCAAGGAGTCCCTGATTACAATGAGCAGTTCTTC. The chain recombines TRBV4-1 with TRBJ2-1; no firm D call. The CDR3 consists of 15 residues. The V end lost 1 base, the J end lost 4 bases, and 11 bases lay between the germline ends. Germline V CDR1 and CDR2: MGHRA, YSYEKL.

This clonotype showed up just a few times. The chain is built from TRBV12-3 or TRBV12-4 and TRBJ2-5; 11 positions match TRBD2. With 5 bases clipped from V and 5 bases from J, the junction kept 4 bases outside the gene matches. This CDR3 is built from 14 residues. The CDR3 region is CASSSSGGAETQYF. CDR3 sequence (DNA): TGTGCCAGCAGTAGTAGCGGGGGGGCGGAGACCCAGTACTTC.

The chain couples TRBV7-9 to TRBJ1-1; possibly TRBD1 for D (6 bases). Between the trimmed V and J ends, which lost 4 bases and 1 base, there was a span of 10 bases. There are 14 residues in the CDR3. The V gene's germline CDR1 is SEHNR and CDR2 FQNEAQ (reference sequence). The CDR3 protein is CASSYRQANTEAFF. The CDR3 region has the DNA TGTGCCAGCAGCTACCGACAGGCGAACACTGAAGCTTTCTTT.